Detailed here is one T cell receptor (beta chain). TCRdb independently ran MiXCR on the RT-PCR reads; one entry per CDR3 protein. The repertoire consists of roughly 960,000 distinct CDR3 sequences, with roughly 17% occurring once and the leading ten covering under 6.5%. The data derive from a study of patients and donors after allogeneic stem cell transplantation. This CDR3 is 15 amino acids long. CDR1 MGHRA and CDR2 YSYEKL come from the germline V gene. V lost 0 bases to trimming and J lost 1 base, with 9 bases between them. The J gene is TRBJ1-1, the V gene TRBV4-1, with unresolved D. Sequencing used blood, either unsorted or a sorted T cell fraction (not recorded which). This sequence originates from a human donor who was either an allogeneic HSCT recipient or a stem cell or donor lymphocyte infusion donor (not recorded which). It is not recorded whose cells these are; they may come from a transplant donor. The CDR3 coding sequence is TGCGCCAGCAGCCAAGATCGAGTATCGAACACTGAAGCTTTCTTT. Its translation is CASSQDRVSNTEAFF.